The clone carrying this TCR beta chain was observed a handful of times. The antigen is unknown. Amplification of TCR beta used genomic DNA extracted from peripheral blood. These data come from a study of T cell repertoires in aging, cancer and after chemotherapy. Study-wide points: Age-matched healthy donors had significantly more diverse, less clonal blood TCR repertoires than untreated cancer patients.

A mixed TRB-A/B primer pool amplified rearranged TRB by multiplex touch-down PCR. MiXCR, run by TCRdb on the multiplex PCR reads, gives a single entry per CDR3 protein. This sample has some 11,000 distinct CDR3 sequences, with less than 35% found just once. After removal of 3 bases from V and 5 bases from J, the junction contained 9 bases not matched to a gene. The CDR3 consists of 15 residues. CDR1 is KGHSH and CDR2 is LQKENI in the germline V gene. The TCR comes from a human donor in good health. The donor label of this sample is uncertain. The chain is built from TRBV18 and TRBJ1-2; 7 bases agree with TRBD1. Material: blood. The CDR3 DNA sequence: TGTGCCAGCTCACCCCGACAGGGAGAAGAATATGGCTACACCTTC. It encodes CASSPRQGEEYGYTF.